This T cell receptor beta chain stems from a study of T-cell reconstitution after alpha-beta-depleted transplantation in children. Unique molecular identifiers featured in how the TCRbeta library was prepared. MiXCR was run by TCRdb on the PCR reads, yielding one entry per CDR3 protein. Of around 490,000 distinct CDR3 sequences listed, 11% are singletons. Study results and caveats: Some patients' high day-60 TCRbeta diversity was traced to surviving recipient T cells and thymic progenitors.

The germline V gene encodes CDR1 SGDLS and CDR2 YYNGEE. V was clipped by 0 bases and J by 5 bases, with 6 bases between them. CDR3 length: 13 amino acids. A remark on this clonotype: What it binds is unknown.

The chain employs TRBV9 and TRBJ2-1; D call uncertain. The sequenced sample was PBMCs, mostly from graft donor cells, obtained 180 days after TCRalphabeta/CD19-depleted stem cell transplant. This TCR came from a female patient between 2 and 15 years old who had a stem cell transplant for aplastic anemia, so the T cells may come from the graft donor. The CDR3 spells CASSVGANNEQFF. Here the CDR3 DNA reads TGTGCCAGCAGCGTAGGAGCCAACAATGAGCAGTTCTTC. Full variable domain (missing parts from reference TRBV9 and TRBJ2-1): DSGVTQTPKHLITATGQRVTLRCSPRSGDLSVYWYQQSLDQGLQFLIQYYNGEERAKGNILERFSAQQFPDLHSELNLSSLELGDSALYFCASSVGANNEQFFGPGTRLTVL.